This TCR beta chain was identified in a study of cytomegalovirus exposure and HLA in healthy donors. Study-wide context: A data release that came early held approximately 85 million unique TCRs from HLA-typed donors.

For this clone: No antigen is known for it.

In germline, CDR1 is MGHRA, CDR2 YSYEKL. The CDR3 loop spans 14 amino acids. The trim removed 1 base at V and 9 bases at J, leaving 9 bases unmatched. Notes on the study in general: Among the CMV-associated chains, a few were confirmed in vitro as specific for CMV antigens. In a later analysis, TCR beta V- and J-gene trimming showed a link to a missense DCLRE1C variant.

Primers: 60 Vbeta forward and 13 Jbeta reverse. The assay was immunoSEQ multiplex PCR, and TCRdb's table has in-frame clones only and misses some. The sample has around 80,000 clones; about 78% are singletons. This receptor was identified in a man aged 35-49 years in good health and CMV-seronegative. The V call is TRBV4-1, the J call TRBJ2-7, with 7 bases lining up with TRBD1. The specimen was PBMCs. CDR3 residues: CASSQGITGVGQYF. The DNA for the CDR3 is TGCGCCAGCAGCCAAGGGATCACAGGGGTTGGGCAGTACTTC.